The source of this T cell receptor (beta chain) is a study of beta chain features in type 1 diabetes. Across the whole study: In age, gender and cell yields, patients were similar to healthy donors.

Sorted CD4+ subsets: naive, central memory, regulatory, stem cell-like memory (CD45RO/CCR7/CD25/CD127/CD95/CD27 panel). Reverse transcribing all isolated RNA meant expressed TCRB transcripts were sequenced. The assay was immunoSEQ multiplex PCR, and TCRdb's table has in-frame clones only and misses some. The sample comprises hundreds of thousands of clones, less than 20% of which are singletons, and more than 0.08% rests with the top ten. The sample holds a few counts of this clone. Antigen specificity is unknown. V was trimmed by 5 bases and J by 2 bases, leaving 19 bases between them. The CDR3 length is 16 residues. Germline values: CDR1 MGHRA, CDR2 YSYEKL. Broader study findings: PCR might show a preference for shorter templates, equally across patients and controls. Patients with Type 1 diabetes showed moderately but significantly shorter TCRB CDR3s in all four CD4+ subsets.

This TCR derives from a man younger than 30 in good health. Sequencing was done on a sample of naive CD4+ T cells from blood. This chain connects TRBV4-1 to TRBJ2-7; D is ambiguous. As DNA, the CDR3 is TGCGCCAGCAGCTTCGTATGGACCCCGGGCGCCTACGAGCAGTACTTC. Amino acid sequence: CASSFVWTPGAYEQYF.